Below are 12 T cell receptor beta chains sequenced from a single sample in a study of T-cell memory formation after mild COVID-19. Using its own MiXCR run on the 5' RACE reads, TCRdb lists one record per CDR3 protein. Of 30,000 to 35,000 distinct CDR3 sequences in the sample, under 8% were seen once. Sequencing input: PBMCs or a T cell subset sorted from them (not recorded which). The origin of the receptors is a young man who had mild COVID-19 (a few samples of this study predate the infection). Cell type and time point are not known.

This clonotype has ten or more counts. V usage is TRBV7-9 and J usage is TRBJ2-5, with 8 bases aligning to TRBD1. Germline V gene data show CDR1 as SEHNR and CDR2 as FQNEAQ (reference sequence). The V and J ends lost 4 bases and 4 bases, in that order; junction bases with no gene match: 2. CDR3 length: 13 residues. Here the CDR3 reads CASSSRGPETQYF. CDR3 coding DNA: TGTGCCAGCAGCTCCAGGGGGCCAGAGACCCAGTACTTC.

As concerns this clonotype: The junction shows a germline mismatch at one end, possibly a read error. J is TRBJ2-3 and V is TRBV7-2; 14 bases align to TRBD2. In germline, CDR1 is SGHTA, CDR2 FQGNSA. This CDR3 comprises 17 residues. Here the CDR3 reads CASSPPGLAGGGDTRYF. In nucleotides, the CDR3 is TGTGCCAGCAGCCCCCCCGGACTAGCGGGGGGTGGAGATACGCGGTATTTT.

This rearrangement joins TRBV24-1 to TRBJ2-1; D could derive from TRBD1 or TRBD2 (5 bases each). The germline CDR1 and CDR2 sequences are KGHDR and SFDVKD. The germline V and J ends were trimmed by 5 bases and 4 bases, with 11 bases remaining between them. The CDR3 extends over 14 amino acids. Here the CDR3 DNA reads TGTGCCACCAGTGTAGGGGAGATTTACAATGAGCAGTTCTTC. It encodes CATSVGEIYNEQFF.

This clonotype has a handful of counts. The V and J genes are TRBV28 and TRBJ2-2; the match to TRBD1 covers 12 bases. V shed 4 bases, J shed 3 bases, and the junction held 12 bases outside the gene matches. CDR3 length equals 19 residues. The germline V gene encodes CDR1 MDHEN and CDR2 SYDVKM. CDR3 in amino acids: CASSSWDRGQLADTGELFF. DNA of the CDR3: TGTGCCAGCAGTTCCTGGGACAGGGGGCAATTAGCGGACACCGGGGAGCTGTTTTTT.

The chain couples TRBV7-9 to TRBJ2-3; tentatively, D is TRBD1 (6 bases). Trimming left V 5 bases short and J 5 bases short, with 14 bases between. Germline V lookup: CDR1 SEHNR, CDR2 FQNEAQ (reference sequence). The CDR3 sequence is 14 residues long. CDR3 nucleotide sequence: TGTGCCAGCAGCGCTCGGACAGAGGGAGATACGCAGTATTTT. Its translation: CASSARTEGDTQYF.

This clonotype was seen many times. The rearrangement links TRBV4-3 to TRBJ2-2; D is uncertain. CDR1 and CDR2 from the germline V gene are LGHNA and YSLEER. This CDR3 spans 14 amino acids. The V end lost 4 bases, the J end lost 1 base, and 7 bases lay between the germline ends. The CDR3 DNA reads TGCGCCAGCAGCCTCACGGTGAACACCGGGGAGCTGTTTTTT. Protein sequence: CASSLTVNTGELFF.

This clonotype was recorded a few times. This chain links TRBV28 with TRBJ1-5; D ambiguous. V shed 6 bases and J shed 1 base, with 13 bases lying between them. The CDR3 is 15 residues long. The germline gives CDR1 MDHEN, CDR2 SYDVKM. The CDR3 loop reads CASSHAGPSNQPQHF. The CDR3 DNA is TGTGCCAGCAGCCACGCCGGGCCCAGCAATCAGCCCCAGCATTTT. Full variable domain (outside the CDR3, taken from reference TRBV28 and TRBJ1-5): DVKVTQSSRYLVKRTGEKVFLECVQDMDHENMFWYRQDPGLGLRLIYFSYDVKMKEKGDIPEGYSVSREKKERFSLILESASTNQTSMYLCASSHAGPSNQPQHFGDGTRLSIL.

This sequence joins TRBV11-2 and TRBJ2-5; no reliable D call. The CDR3 runs to 15 residues. Germline V gives CDR1 SGHAT, CDR2 FQNNGV. The V gene lost 2 bases and the J gene lost 8 bases, with 18 bases spanning the gap. Here the CDR3 DNA reads TGTGCCAGCAGCTTAAGATATCGGTCCCTAGATACCCAGTACTTC. Translating gives CASSLRYRSLDTQYF.

This clonotype occurred many times. The chain recombines TRBV6-5 with TRBJ2-5, with TRBD1 matching 9 bases. V was pared by 8 bases and J by 1 base, with 14 bases of the junction left unmatched. Germline CDR1 reads MNHEY; CDR2 reads SVGAGI. The CDR3 is 17 amino acids. The CDR3 nucleotides are TGTGCCAGCGGCAACAGGGGGCCGTCTTTTTCCCAAGAGACCCAGTACTTC. This translates into CASGNRGPSFSQETQYF.

The sample holds many counts of this clonotype. The chain is built from TRBV4-2 and TRBJ2-3, with D perhaps matching TRBD2 (6 bases). The CDR3 is 14 residues long. V lost 1 base to trimming and J lost 5 bases, with 10 bases between them. Germline V gene sequence: CDR1 LGHNA, CDR2 YNFKEQ. CDR3: CASSQARRGDTQYF. The CDR3 DNA follows: TGTGCCAGCAGCCAAGCCAGGCGGGGAGATACGCAGTATTTT.

For the CDR3, the DNA is TGTGCCTGGAGTGTATCGGTGAACACTGAAGCTTTCTTT. Translating it yields CAWSVSVNTEAFF. This chain uses TRBV30 with TRBJ1-1; D not certain. Germline V gives CDR1 GTSNPN, CDR2 SVGIG (reference sequence). CDR3 size: 13 residues. V was pared by 0 bases and J by 0 bases, with 5 bases between.

This clonotype has a count of ten or more. This chain links TRBV6-2 or TRBV6-3 with TRBJ2-1; no firm D call. Trimming took off 5 bases at V and 9 bases at J, with 23 bases between the two ends. CDR1 MNHEY and CDR2 SVGEGT come from the germline V gene. This CDR3 contains 16 residues. CDR3 nucleotides: TGTGCCAGCAGTCCTGAGACGGGCAACCCTACCCCTGAGCAGTTCTTC. This gives the protein CASSPETGNPTPEQFF.